The 25 T cell receptor beta chains given below trace back to one sample, sequenced in a study of T cell clones after liver transplantation. Libraries were prepared by immunoSEQ multiplex PCR; TCRdb keeps only in-frame clonotypes and omits some of them. This sample yields about 99,000 clones, of which around four fifths are seen a single time; approximately 0.93% belongs to the top ten. This specimen was CD4+ T cells from blood, taken before liver transplant. The receptor source for this set is a human donor who received a liver transplant.

Only a few counts were recorded for this clone. The chain carries TRBV27 and TRBJ1-5; D unresolved. Trimming stripped 4 bases from V and 5 bases from J, with 15 bases between. The CDR3 has 15 residues. Germline CDR1 MNHEY, CDR2 SMNVEV (reference sequence). The CDR3 DNA follows: TGTGCCAGCAGTTCCCCCGATTGGGCGGATCAGCCCCAGCATTTT. Protein product: CASSSPDWADQPQHF.

CDR3 coding DNA: TGTGCCTGGAGTGTAAGTGAGGTTAAGCCCCAGCATTTT. Its translation is CAWSVSEVKPQHF. The rearrangement joins TRBV30 to TRBJ1-5, with D uncertain. Deletions cut 0 bases from V and 8 bases from J, with 11 bases between. Germline CDR1 is GTSNPN and CDR2 is SVGIG (reference sequence). The CDR3 has 13 residues. Full variable domain (rest looked up from reference TRBV30 and TRBJ1-5): SQTIHQWPATLVQPVGSPLSLECTVEGTSNPNLYWYRQAAGRGLQLLFYSVGIGQISSEVPQNLSASRPQDRQFILSSKKLLLSDSGFYLCAWSVSEVKPQHFGDGTRLSIL.

The V gene is TRBV19, the J gene TRBJ2-7; D ambiguous. Germline V lookup: CDR1 LNHDA, CDR2 SQIVND (reference sequence). V lost 3 bases and J 4 bases, leaving 4 bases between the germline ends. The CDR3 extends over 11 amino acids. DNA of the CDR3: TGTGCCAGTAGTATTGGGTACGAGCAGTACTTC. Translating gives CASSIGYEQYF.

For the CDR3, the DNA is TGTGCCAGTAGTATTGCGACAAAGCAGTTCTTC. It translates to CASSIATKQFF. The chain is built from TRBV19 and TRBJ2-1; D not certain. This CDR3 comprises 11 residues. Germline CDR1 and CDR2: LNHDA and SQIVND (reference sequence). V gave up 3 bases and J gave up 11 bases, with 8 bases separating them.

The rearrangement links TRBV27 to TRBJ2-1; the match to TRBD2 covers 9 bases. Germline CDR1 is MNHEY and CDR2 is SMNVEV (reference sequence). This CDR3 spans 15 amino acids. J lost 4 bases, V lost 5 bases, and 6 bases had no gene match. CDR3 amino acids: CASSRLADSYNEQFF. The CDR3 nucleotides are TGTGCCAGCAGTAGACTAGCGGATTCATACAATGAGCAGTTCTTC.

This chain links TRBV5-1 with TRBJ2-7; D is undetermined. Trimming cost V 0 bases and J 7 bases, with 8 bases left between them. This CDR3 is built from 12 residues. Germline V gives CDR1 SGHRS, CDR2 YFSETQ. CDR3 sequence: CASSLEVGEQYF. CDR3 sequence (DNA): TGCGCCAGCAGCTTGGAGGTGGGGGAGCAGTACTTC.

This clone was seen a handful of times. The chain has TRBV5-8 and TRBJ1-5; D remains unclear. Germline V gene data show CDR1 as SGHTS and CDR2 as YDEGEE. Trimming stripped 2 bases from V and 0 bases from J, with 9 bases between. The CDR3 is made up of 15 amino acids. This chain's CDR3 is CASSLGSHSNQPQHF. The CDR3 DNA follows: TGTGCCAGCAGCTTAGGATCTCATAGCAATCAGCCCCAGCATTTT. Combining the CDR3 with reference TRBV5-8 and TRBJ1-5 gives the whole variable domain EAGVTQSPTHLIKTRGQQATLRCSPISGHTSVYWYQQALGLGLQFLLWYDEGEERNRGNFPPRFSGRQFPNYSSELNVNALELEDSALYLCASSLGSHSNQPQHFGDGTRLSIL.

This clone has a single count. This rearrangement joins TRBV11-2 to TRBJ2-3; 11 bases line up with TRBD2. This CDR3 is built from 16 residues. Germline CDR1 reads SGHAT; CDR2 reads FQNNGV. Germline trimming cut 5 bases from V and 0 bases from J; bases unmatched to any gene: 4. The CDR3 nucleotides are TGTGCCAGCAGCCCCGGGACTAGCGGTAGCACAGATACGCAGTATTTT. Translation gives CASSPGTSGSTDTQYF.

The rearrangement uses TRBV28 and TRBJ2-7; D uncertain. Germline loops: CDR1 MDHEN, CDR2 SYDVKM. The CDR3 is 13 amino acids. Between the trimmed V and J ends, which lost 3 bases and 2 bases, there was a span of 8 bases. Here the CDR3 DNA reads TGTGCCAGCAGTTTGCATAAAACCTACGAGCAGTACTTC. It translates to CASSLHKTYEQYF.

J is TRBJ2-3 and V is TRBV6-4; D uncertain. The germline CDR1 and CDR2 sequences are MRHNA and SNTAGT. The CDR3 has 13 amino acids. Trimming removed 5 bases at V and 1 base at J, with 7 bases between. CDR3: CASSQQRTDTQYF. CDR3 DNA sequence: TGTGCCAGCAGTCAACAACGCACAGATACGCAGTATTTT.

The chain has TRBV5-1 and TRBJ1-4, with D unresolved. Germline CDR1 reads SGHRS; CDR2 reads YFSETQ. The CDR3 sequence is 19 residues long. Trimming shortened V by 0 bases and J by 0 bases, and 18 bases separated the two germline ends. The DNA of the CDR3 is TGCGCCAGCAGCTTGGCGGTTAGGTCGGATTCCCCAACTAATGAAAAACTGTTTTTT. Encoded protein: CASSLAVRSDSPTNEKLFF.

The chain couples TRBV6-6 to TRBJ1-1, with a tentative D call TRBD1 (5 bases). Deletions cut 2 bases from V and 0 bases from J, with 13 bases between. In germline, CDR1 is MNHNY, CDR2 SVGAGI (reference sequence). The CDR3 has 16 amino acids. The CDR3 DNA reads TGTGCCAGCAGTTACGGGGCGATAATGGTGAACACTGAAGCTTTCTTT. Translated: CASSYGAIMVNTEAFF.

The chain recombines TRBV6-5 with TRBJ2-2, with D maybe TRBD1 (5 bases). The germline V and J ends were trimmed by 6 bases and 1 base, with 9 bases remaining between them. The CDR3 consists of 14 residues. The germline V gene encodes CDR1 MNHEY and CDR2 SVGAGI. The chain's CDR3 is CASRLTENTGELFF. In nucleotides, the CDR3 is TGTGCCAGCAGGCTGACAGAGAACACCGGGGAGCTGTTTTTT.

The J gene is TRBJ2-1, the V gene TRBV2; D is unclear. Trimming took 6 bases from V and 8 from J, leaving 8 bases between them. Germline-derived CDR1 and CDR2 are SNHLY and FYNNEI. The CDR3 sequence is 11 residues long. Here the CDR3 DNA reads TGTGCCAGCAGCCCCGCCGATGAGCAGTTCTTC. Protein product: CASSPADEQFF. The entire variable domain, with the rest obtained from reference TRBV2 and TRBJ2-1, is as follows: EPEVTQTPSHQVTQMGQEVILRCVPISNHLYFYWYRQILGQKVEFLVSFYNNEISEKSEIFDDQFSVERPDGSNFTLKIRSTKLEDSAMYFCASSPADEQFFGPGTRLTVL.

The rearrangement links TRBV28 to TRBJ1-4, with 11 bases aligning to TRBD1. The CDR3 spans 15 residues. Germline trimming cut 10 bases from V and 7 bases from J; bases unmatched to any gene: 11. Germline assignment: CDR1 MDHEN and CDR2 SYDVKM. The CDR3 spells CATLPGQGAGEKLFF. The CDR3 DNA sequence: TGTGCCACCCTCCCCGGACAGGGGGCGGGTGAAAAACTGTTTTTT.

J is TRBJ2-4 and V is TRBV4-1; possibly TRBD2 for D (5 bases). This CDR3 contains 19 residues. Trimming left V 5 bases short and J 0 bases short, with 23 bases between. The germline V gene has CDR1 MGHRA and CDR2 YSYEKL. CDR3 region: CASSTPPLGKPIAKNIQYF. DNA of the CDR3: TGCGCCAGCAGCACACCGCCACTCGGGAAACCTATAGCCAAAAACATTCAGTACTTC.

The V gene is TRBV9, the J gene TRBJ2-2; TRBD2 agrees at 8 bases. Germline V CDR1 and CDR2: SGDLS, YYNGEE. The CDR3 loop spans 17 amino acids. J was trimmed by 7 bases and V by 4 bases; bases with no gene match: 15. The CDR3 region has the DNA TGTGCCAGCAGCCTGCGGGGGGCCGACGGTTATGGCGGGGAGCTGTTTTTT. Its translation is CASSLRGADGYGGELFF.

CDR3 sequence reads: CASNGQGTGGYTF. The CDR3, as DNA: TGTGCCAGCAATGGACAGGGTACAGGAGGCTACACCTTC. This chain joins TRBV6-1 and TRBJ1-2; 8 positions match TRBD1. V was clipped by 7 bases and J by 8 bases; unmatched bases: 9. Germline CDR1 MNHNS, CDR2 SASEGT. The CDR3 contains 13 residues.

The chain links TRBV27 to TRBJ2-7; TRBD2 aligns across 10 bases. This CDR3 spans 16 amino acids. J lost 2 bases, V lost 4 bases, and 8 bases had no gene match. Germline CDR1 MNHEY, CDR2 SMNVEV (reference sequence). The CDR3 DNA sequence: TGTGCCAGCAGTTCACCCAGAACTAGCGGGGCCTACGAGCAGTACTTC. It codes for CASSSPRTSGAYEQYF.

The V gene is TRBV7-7, the J gene TRBJ2-2, with 8 bases identical to TRBD1. V dropped 5 bases and J dropped 8; count of bases not matched to a gene: 1. The CDR3 totals 12 residues. Per germline, CDR1 SSHAT and CDR2 FNYEAQ (reference sequence). CDR3 in DNA: TGTGCCAGCAGCCGGGACAGGGGGGAGCTGTTTTTT. This gives the protein CASSRDRGELFF. Variable domain in full (rest from reference TRBV7-7 and TRBJ2-2): GAGVSQSPRYKVTKRGQDVTLRCDPISSHATLYWYQQALGQGPEFLTYFNYEAQPDKSGLPSDRFSAERPEGSISTLTIQRTEQRDSAMYRCASSRDRGELFFGEGSRLTVL.

This clone appeared a few times. V is TRBV6-1 and J is TRBJ1-5, with 10 bases matching TRBD1. This CDR3 has 14 residues. V was clipped by 5 bases and J by 12 bases; unmatched bases: 10. Germline V gives CDR1 MNHNS, CDR2 SASEGT. This CDR3 is CASSPTSDRGRQHF. The CDR3 DNA reads as TGTGCCAGCAGTCCAACCTCTGACAGGGGGCGCCAGCATTTT.

The V and J genes are TRBV5-1 and TRBJ2-7; no clear D gene. Germline loops: CDR1 SGHRS, CDR2 YFSETQ. The CDR3 length is 14 residues. Trimming removed 0 bases at V and 4 bases at J, with 11 bases between. CDR3 sequence (DNA): TGCGCCAGCAGCTTGGGAGCCGGAACATACGAGCAGTACTTC. Translated: CASSLGAGTYEQYF. The whole variable domain, remainder taken from reference TRBV5-1 and TRBJ2-7, is KAGVTQTPRYLIKTRGQQVTLSCSPISGHRSVSWYQQTPGQGLQFLFEYFSETQRNKGNFPGRFSGRQFSNSRSEMNVSTLELGDSALYLCASSLGAGTYEQYFGPGTRLTVT.

CDR3 residues: CAWSVGQKAFF. Here the CDR3 DNA reads TGTGCCTGGAGTGTAGGCCAGAAGGCTTTCTTT. V is TRBV30 and J is TRBJ1-1; D is unclear. The CDR3 totals 11 residues. V lost 0 bases and J lost 11, with 10 bases in between. Germline V gene sequence: CDR1 GTSNPN, CDR2 SVGIG (reference sequence).

There are a few counts of this clone. This chain joins TRBV6-1 and TRBJ1-5; TRBD1 aligns across 10 bases. The junction had 5 bases not matched to a gene; V was cut back by 3 bases and J by 0 bases. Germline loops: CDR1 MNHNS, CDR2 SASEGT. The CDR3 extends over 17 amino acids. The CDR3 here is CASSDLGQGVSNQPQHF. In DNA, the CDR3 is TGTGCCAGCAGTGATCTAGGACAGGGGGTTAGCAATCAGCCCCAGCATTTT.

V and J are TRBV27 and TRBJ2-3; the match to TRBD2 covers 8 bases. Germline V gene lookup returns CDR1 MNHEY and CDR2 SMNVEV (reference sequence). This CDR3 contains 17 residues. V was clipped by 7 bases and J by 2 bases; unmatched bases: 14. CDR3 nucleotide sequence: TGTGCCAGCACCCCGACCTCACTAGCGGAGTCCACAGATACGCAGTATTTT. Its protein product is CASTPTSLAESTDTQYF.